The subject of this entry is one T cell receptor (beta chain). The CDR3 extends over 15 amino acids. The V and J ends lost 4 bases and 9 bases respectively, with 20 bases between them. CDR1 and CDR2 from the germline V gene are SGDLS and YYNGEE. CT and PET/CT found no node involvement in any patient, and none had received chemotherapy or radiotherapy before or had other malignancies. These data are taken from a study of prognosis after radiotherapy for stage I lung cancer. About the research overall: In total, some 13 men and six or seven women took part as patients, aged roughly 53 to 84 with a median of around 70 years. Stereotactic body radiotherapy was never combined with concurrent therapy in any patient.

The study amplified the TCR beta CDR3 region from genomic DNA. This amplification was carried out by two rounds of multiplex PCR. Amplification during the initial PCR round employed primers specific to each TRBV and TRBJ gene. TCRdb recomputed calls from the multiplex PCR reads with MiXCR, one row per CDR3 protein. The sample yields some 60,000 distinct CDR3 sequences, approximately 26% seen once. The TCR comes from a donor at least 50 years old with non-small cell lung cancer. The source material was PBMCs, sampled before or after stereotactic body radiation therapy (not recorded which). The chain joins TRBV9 to TRBJ2-1, with TRBD2 as a possible D gene (7 bases). The CDR3 coding sequence is TGTGCCAGCAGCCCTGAGGGGGGGAGGACGATTGAGCAGTTCTTC. Translation: CASSPEGGRTIEQFF.